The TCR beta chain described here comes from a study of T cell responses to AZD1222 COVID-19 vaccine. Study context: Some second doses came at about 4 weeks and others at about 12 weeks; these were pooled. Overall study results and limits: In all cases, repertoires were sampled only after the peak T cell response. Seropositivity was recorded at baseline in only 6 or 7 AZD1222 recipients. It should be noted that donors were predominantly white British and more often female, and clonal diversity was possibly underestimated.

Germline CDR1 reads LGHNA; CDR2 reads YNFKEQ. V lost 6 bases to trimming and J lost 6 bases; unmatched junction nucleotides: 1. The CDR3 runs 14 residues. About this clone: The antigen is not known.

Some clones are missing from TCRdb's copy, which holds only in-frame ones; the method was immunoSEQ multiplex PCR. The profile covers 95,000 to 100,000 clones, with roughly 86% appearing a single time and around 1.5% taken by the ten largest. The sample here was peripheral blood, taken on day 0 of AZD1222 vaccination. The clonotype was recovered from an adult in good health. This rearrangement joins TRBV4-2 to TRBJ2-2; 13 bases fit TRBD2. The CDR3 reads CASRLAGGSGELFF. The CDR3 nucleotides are TGTGCCAGCAGACTAGCGGGAGGGTCCGGGGAGCTGTTTTTT.